These T cell receptor beta chains were read from a single sample in a study of shared clonotypes between healthy human individuals. Clones were sequenced by immunoSEQ multiplex PCR, and TCRdb holds only the in-frame ones, with some missing. The data contain around 620,000 clones, approximately 95% of them seen just once; the ten biggest clones take up over 0.1%. The specimen was naive CD8+ T cells sorted from blood. The receptors derive from a woman in her 30s in good health. Each CDR3 is given with its conserved first and last residue. A D gene is named only where the DNA matches it firmly. Clone sizes are given selectively: once, few, many, or a class where the clone is expanded.

>TRBJ1-1|TRBV29-1|-|few
TGCAGCGTTGCGGGTACTGAAGCTTTCTTT
CSVAGTEAFF
>TRBJ1-5|TRBV6-1|-|-
TGTGCCAGCAGTGAATGGGGCCAGCCCCAGCATTTT
CASSEWGQPQHF
>TRBJ1-2|TRBV10-3|TRBD1|-
TGTGCCATCAGTGAGTCCCAAGACAGGGCTGGTGGCTACACCTTC
CAISESQDRAGGYTF
>TRBJ1-3|TRBV7-8|-|-
TGTGCCAGCAGCCCCGGGCCTTCTGGAAACACCATATATTTT
CASSPGPSGNTIYF
>TRBJ2-3|TRBV27|TRBD2|-
TGTGCCAGCAGCGGGACTAGCGGTAGCACAGATACGCAGTATTTT
CASSGTSGSTDTQYF
>TRBJ2-1|TRBV28|-|-
TGTGCCAGCAGGACAGCGGGTTACAATGAGCAGTTCTTC
CASRTAGYNEQFF
>TRBJ1-1|TRBV19|TRBD1|-
TGTGCCAGCCGGGACAGGAACACTGAAGCTTTCTTT
CASRDRNTEAFF
>TRBJ2-7|TRBV28|-|-
TGTGCCAGCAGTTTTATTATAGGACAACGATCCTACGAGCAGTACTTC
CASSFIIGQRSYEQYF
>TRBJ2-7|TRBV7-9|TRBD2|-
TGTGCCAGCAGCTTACTAGCGGGTACCTACGAGCAGTACTTC
CASSLLAGTYEQYF
>TRBJ2-7|TRBV19|-|-
TGTGCCAGTAGTATTTCTGGGACCTACGAGCAGTACTTC
CASSISGTYEQYF
>TRBJ2-7|TRBV7-8|-|-
TGTGCCAGCAGCTTTTGGGAGGCAGTCTTC
CASSFWEAVF
>TRBJ2-2|TRBV5-6|-|-
TGTGCCAGCAGCTTGGGGGCGGAGGCGAACACCGGGGAGCTGTTTTTT
CASSLGAEANTGELFF
>TRBJ1-1|TRBV7-6|-|-
TGTGCCAGCAGCTTATCAGTGGACACTGAAGCTTTCTTT
CASSLSVDTEAFF
>TRBJ1-4|TRBV13|-|-
TGTGCCAGCAGCCCCGGGAGGACTAATGAAAAACTGTTTTTT
CASSPGRTNEKLFF
>TRBJ2-7|TRBV13|-|-
TGTGCCAGCAGCCCCCCGAGCGGTAGGGTTTACGAGCAGTACTTC
CASSPPSGRVYEQYF
>TRBJ1-4|TRBV28|-|-
TGTGCCAGCAGTTTTGGGGGGCCAAGAAATGAAAAACTGTTTTTT
CASSFGGPRNEKLFF
>TRBJ1-5|TRBV10-2|-|-
TGCGCCAGCAGTCTCGACAGGAGCGGCTATAGCAATCAGCCCCAGCATTTT
CASSLDRSGYSNQPQHF
>TRBJ2-3|TRBV5-6|TRBD2|-
TGTGCCAGCAGCGCTGTTCGAGCGGGAGTAGATACGCAGTATTTT
CASSAVRAGVDTQYF
>TRBJ2-1|TRBV6-4|-|-
TGTGCCAGCGCAAGGGACTTATACAATGAGCAGTTCTTC
CASARDLYNEQFF
>TRBJ1-2|TRBV4-1|-|-
TGCGCCAGCAGCCAGGGGAACTATGGCTACACCTTC
CASSQGNYGYTF
>TRBJ2-1|TRBV10-1|TRBD2|-
TGCGCCAGCGACTATCTTCTAGCGGGGAATTACAATGAGCAGTTCTTC
CASDYLLAGNYNEQFF
>TRBJ1-2|TRBV29-1|TRBD1|-
TGCAGCGTTGAAGAAATAAACACGGGACAGGGCAACTATGGCTACACCTTC
CSVEEINTGQGNYGYTF
>TRBJ2-7|TRBV15|-|-
TGTGCCACCAGCACCGGGACGGATTCCTACGAGCAGTACTTC
CATSTGTDSYEQYF
>TRBJ2-1|TRBV28|TRBD2|-
TGTGCCAGCAGTTTCCGGACTAGCAGAAACAATGAGCAGTTCTTC
CASSFRTSRNNEQFF
>TRBJ1-1|TRBV19|-|-
TGTGCCAGTAGTATAGATCTCTACAGGGTGAACACTGAAGCTTTCTTT
CASSIDLYRVNTEAFF
>TRBJ2-2|TRBV15|-|-
TGTGCCACCCTGACAGTGAACACCGGGGAGCTGTTTTTT
CATLTVNTGELFF
>TRBJ2-5|TRBV2|TRBD1|-
TGTGCCAGCAGTGAACGGACAGGGGTGGGGCAAGAGACCCAGTACTTC
CASSERTGVGQETQYF
>TRBJ2-1|TRBV28|-|-
TGTGCCAGCAGTTTTTGGCGGGGCAATGAGCAGTTCTTC
CASSFWRGNEQFF
>TRBJ1-5|TRBV28|-|-
TGTGCCAGCAGTATCCCAGGGAGGGGGAATCAGCCCCAGCATTTT
CASSIPGRGNQPQHF
>TRBJ2-2|TRBV4-1|-|few
TGCGCCAGCAGCCCCCCCACCGGGGAGCTGTTTTTT
CASSPPTGELFF
>TRBJ1-5|TRBV18|-|-
TGTGCCAGCTCACCCTCGGACGGCTATAGCAATCAGCCCCAGCATTTT
CASSPSDGYSNQPQHF
>TRBJ2-7|TRBV4-1|TRBD2|-
TGCGCCAGCAGCCAAGGAGGGGCCGGGGGGTCCTACGAGCAGTACTTC
CASSQGGAGGSYEQYF
>TRBJ2-5|TRBV10-3|-|-
TGTGCCATCAGTGAAGACGGGGACCAAGAGACCCAGTACTTC
CAISEDGDQETQYF
>TRBJ1-2|TRBV5-1|-|-
TGCGCCAGCAGCCCAGACCGCATTAGTTATGGCTACACCTTC
CASSPDRISYGYTF
>TRBJ1-1|TRBV6-5|-|-
TGTGCCAGCAGTTACCACAAGAACACTGAAGCTTTCTTT
CASSYHKNTEAFF
>TRBJ2-1|TRBV27|TRBD1|-
TGTGCCAGCAGTTGGAACGGACAGGGGGGATACAATGAGCAGTTCTTC
CASSWNGQGGYNEQFF
>TRBJ2-2|TRBV29-1|-|-
TGCAGCGTTGAAGCGCCCTTCATAGGGGATACCACCGGGGAGCTGTTTTTT
CSVEAPFIGDTTGELFF
>TRBJ2-7|TRBV14|TRBD1|-
TGTGCCAGCAGAAGTCCGGGACAGGGTCCCTACGAGCAGTACTTC
CASRSPGQGPYEQYF
>TRBJ2-2|TRBV27|TRBD1|-
TGTGCCAGCAGTTTAAGGACAGGGTTGGATCCCGGGGAGCTGTTTTTT
CASSLRTGLDPGELFF
>TRBJ2-7|TRBV7-9|-|-
TGTGCCAGCAGGAGGACTGCTCGCGACGAGCAGTACTTC
CASRRTARDEQYF
>TRBJ2-7|TRBV4-1|-|-
TGCGCCAGCAGCCAAGACCCGGCCAGGGGCTACGAGCAGTACTTC
CASSQDPARGYEQYF
>TRBJ1-3|TRBV29-1|-|-
TGCAGCGTTGCCCCTACAGTTAGCTCTGGAAACACCATATATTTT
CSVAPTVSSGNTIYF
>TRBJ1-2|TRBV11-3|-|-
TGTGCCAGCAGCCAGGACGGGAGAAGCTACACCTTC
CASSQDGRSYTF
>TRBJ2-1|TRBV19|-|-
TGTGCCAGTAGTATAGGTGAGTCATGGAATGAGCAGTTCTTC
CASSIGESWNEQFF
>TRBJ2-3|TRBV28|TRBD2|-
TGTGCCAGCAGTTTCGTAGGCGGGGGGACTAGCACAGATACGCAGTATTTT
CASSFVGGGTSTDTQYF
>TRBJ2-7|TRBV5-1|TRBD1|-
TGCGCCAGCAGCTTCTTGACAGGGCGGTACGAGCAGTACTTC
CASSFLTGRYEQYF
>TRBJ2-6|TRBV9|TRBD1|-
TGTGCCAGCAGCGGGGGGACAGTACTCTCTGGGGCCAACGTCCTGACTTTC
CASSGGTVLSGANVLTF
>TRBJ2-7|TRBV4-1|TRBD2|-
TGCGCCAGCAGCAAGACTAGCGGAACCTCCTACGAGCAGTACTTC
CASSKTSGTSYEQYF
>TRBJ1-5|TRBV21-1|-|once
TGTGCCAGCAGCGGACTTGGGGATCAGCCCCAGCATTTT
CASSGLGDQPQHF
>TRBJ2-7|TRBV28|-|-
TGTGCCAGCAGTTCCCAGGGCCAAGATTGGGAGCAGTACTTC
CASSSQGQDWEQYF
>TRBJ2-1|TRBV13|TRBD2|-
TGTGCCAGCAGCTTAGCGGCTAGCGGGAGGTACAATGAGCAGTTCTTC
CASSLAASGRYNEQFF
>TRBJ1-1|TRBV6-1|-|-
TGTGCCACCGACGATTACCACACGGGCACTGAAGCTTTCTTT
CATDDYHTGTEAFF